This TCR beta chain was identified during a study of a mutant IDH1 vaccine in newly diagnosed glioma. Study at large: Patients got radiotherapy, temozolomide, or both beforehand, and most got both.

Concerning this clone itself: Its matching antigen is unknown.

Notes on the study in general: It was approximately 92% of patients that developed vaccine-induced immune responses.

Germline loops: CDR1 SEHNR, CDR2 FQNEAQ (reference sequence). Trimming removed 5 bases from V and 1 base from J; junction bases left unmatched: 6. CDR3 length: 15 residues. The time point here: baseline, week 1 (first vaccination visit). This sample's treatment: pre-vaccination baseline after standard-of-care therapy. Sequencing used immunoSEQ multiplex PCR; TCRdb keeps in-frame clones, though not all of them. The table includes 15,000 to 20,000 clones, almost 80% detected once. V and J are TRBV7-9 and TRBJ1-1; 8 bases are shared with TRBD1. Source: PBMCs, taken from a glioma patient treated with radiotherapy, temozolomide or both. The receptor was isolated from a man between 35 and 55 years old with glioma. CDR3 nucleotide sequence: TGTGCCAGCAGCGGCAGACAGGGGTCGAACACTGAAGCTTTCTTT. Translated: CASSGRQGSNTEAFF.